Shown below are 27 T cell receptor beta chains from a single sample sequenced in a study of human T cells and chemical hapten exposure. TCRdb re-analysed the RACE reads in MiXCR, keeping a single row per CDR3 protein. The profile covers approximately 80,000 distinct CDR3 sequences, with 11% to 15% appearing a single time and roughly 4.9% taken by the ten largest. Time point in this sample: pre-sensitization, week 0. Regarding treatment: therapeutic diphenylcyclopropenone sensitization with weekly scalp DPC. Sequencing used whole blood, obtained in connection with sensitization to the hapten diphenylcyclopropenone (DPC). The receptors come from a woman between 50 and 59 years old with alopecia areata. Some clones in this sample may be carry-over from other donors' samples.

This clonotype was seen a few times. The chain links TRBV28 to TRBJ1-2, with 10 bases identical to TRBD1. The ends lost 2 bases at V and 8 bases at J; junction bases unmatched: 2. The CDR3 length is 13 residues. In germline, CDR1 is MDHEN, CDR2 SYDVKM. The CDR3 DNA follows: TGTGCCAGCAGTTTAGGGACAGGGGAAGGCTACACCTTC. This codes for CASSLGTGEGYTF.

The rearrangement links TRBV4-2 to TRBJ2-1; 8 positions match TRBD2. Germline CDR1 is LGHNA and CDR2 is YNFKEQ. This CDR3 contains 15 residues. J lost 10 bases, V lost 0 bases, and 8 bases had no gene match. CDR3 in amino acids: CASSQESGSFREQFF. For the CDR3, the DNA is TGTGCCAGCAGCCAAGAGAGCGGGAGCTTCCGCGAGCAGTTCTTC.

The chain links TRBV7-2 to TRBJ2-5; TRBD2 matches at 7 bases. The CDR3 is made up of 16 amino acids. The junction had 11 bases not matched to a gene; V was cut back by 2 bases and J by 5 bases. CDR1 is SGHTA and CDR2 is FQGNSA in the germline V gene. For the CDR3, the DNA is TGTGCCAGCAGCTTATCCTGGGGGAGGGCCTGGGAGACCCAGTACTTC. Its protein is CASSLSWGRAWETQYF.

The rearrangement links TRBV4-3 to TRBJ2-1; 11 nucleotides line up with TRBD2. J lost 7 bases, V lost 7 bases, and 6 bases had no gene match. The CDR3 is 14 amino acids. Germline V CDR1 and CDR2: LGHNA, YSLEER. The CDR3 region is CASNKIAGGNEQFF. The CDR3 nucleotides read TGCGCCAGCAACAAGATAGCGGGAGGGAATGAGCAGTTCTTC.

The rearrangement uses TRBV7-7 and TRBJ2-2, with 7 bases identical to TRBD1. Germline CDR1 SSHAT, CDR2 FNYEAQ (reference sequence). Trimming cost V 1 base and J 2 bases; bases outside gene matches: 4. There are 16 residues in the CDR3. The chain's CDR3 is CASSLGRQGNTGELFF. The CDR3 DNA sequence: TGTGCCAGCAGCTTAGGACGACAGGGAAACACCGGGGAGCTGTTTTTT.

The chain employs TRBV7-9 and TRBJ1-2; 12 positions agree with TRBD1. This CDR3 has 17 residues. Germline loops: CDR1 SEHNR, CDR2 FQNEAQ (reference sequence). V shed 5 bases and J 8 bases; nucleotides not matched to a gene: 15. CDR3 in amino acids: CASSHRDRGPLAAGYTF. In nucleotides, the CDR3 is TGTGCCAGCAGCCACCGGGACAGGGGGCCCCTGGCGGCCGGCTACACCTTC.

The V call is TRBV7-8, the J call TRBJ1-4; D not resolved. Trimming shortened V by 5 bases and J by 6 bases, and 13 bases separated the two germline ends. Germline CDR1 reads SGHVS; CDR2 reads FQNEAQ. The CDR3 loop spans 14 amino acids. Here the CDR3 DNA reads TGTGCCAGCAGCGTAACTCGGCTGGATGAAAAACTGTTTTTT. This gives the protein CASSVTRLDEKLFF.

The CDR3 region has the DNA TGTGCCAGCAGCGTTGACGCAGGGGACACTGAAGCTTTCTTT. It specifies CASSVDAGDTEAFF. V gene TRBV9 combines with J gene TRBJ1-1, with a weak D call TRBD1 (6 bases). Germline V gives CDR1 SGDLS, CDR2 YYNGEE. The CDR3 extends over 14 amino acids. The V and J ends lost 2 bases and 3 bases respectively, with 11 bases between them.

This clonotype was seen only once. The chain combines TRBV5-4 with TRBJ2-7, with TRBD2 matching 9 bases. The J segment lost 6 bases and the V segment lost 1 base, leaving 8 bases of the junction unmatched. Per the germline V gene, CDR1 is SGHNT and CDR2 is YYREEE (reference sequence). This CDR3 comprises 15 residues. CDR3 residues: CASSLRLREGTEQYF. DNA for the CDR3: TGTGCCAGCAGCTTGAGGTTGCGGGAGGGCACCGAGCAGTACTTC.

The chain couples TRBV29-1 to TRBJ1-2; D ambiguous. In germline, CDR1 is SQVTM, CDR2 ANQGSEA. Trimming pared 4 bases from V and 11 bases from J, leaving 17 bases between. The CDR3 totals 12 residues. CDR3 DNA sequence: TGCAGCGTTGTATGGCAAAATTTTGGGTACACCTTC. It translates to CSVVWQNFGYTF.

This clonotype was recorded a few times. The chain joins TRBV29-1 to TRBJ2-3; D is perhaps TRBD1 (6 bases). In germline, CDR1 is SQVTM, CDR2 ANQGSEA. The CDR3 length is 14 residues. The V and J ends lost 7 bases and 4 bases respectively, with 18 bases between them. CDR3 amino acids: CSGRQAVGPDTQYF. CDR3 bases: TGCAGCGGGAGACAGGCAGTCGGCCCAGATACGCAGTATTTT.

V usage is TRBV6-5 and J usage is TRBJ2-3, with 8 positions matching TRBD2. There are 14 residues in the CDR3. Trimming cost V 8 bases and J 2 bases; bases outside gene matches: 6. Per the germline V gene, CDR1 is MNHEY and CDR2 is SVGAGI. In DNA, the CDR3 is TGTGCCAGCTTCGCTAGCGGGTTCACAGATACGCAGTATTTT. This encodes CASFASGFTDTQYF.

This clonotype was found a few times. The genes are TRBV5-4 and TRBJ1-5; D unclear. Per germline, CDR1 SGHNT and CDR2 YYREEE (reference sequence). Trimming pared 3 bases from V and 3 bases from J, leaving 7 bases between. The CDR3 is made up of 13 amino acids. The CDR3 protein is CASSSGINQPQHF. In DNA form, the CDR3 reads TGTGCCAGCAGCTCCGGGATCAATCAGCCCCAGCATTTT.

The CDR3 DNA is TGTGCCAGCAGCAAAGGGACGGGCACTGAAGCTTTCTTT. Protein sequence: CASSKGTGTEAFF. V and J are TRBV9 and TRBJ1-1; a possible D gene is TRBD1 (5 bases). V was clipped by 4 bases and J by 4 bases, with 11 bases between them. This CDR3 spans 13 amino acids. Germline values: CDR1 SGDLS, CDR2 YYNGEE.

This clonotype was counted between two and nine times. The chain joins TRBV15 to TRBJ2-7, with 11 nucleotides matching TRBD1. The CDR3 length is 16 residues. CDR1 is LNHNV, CDR2 YYDKDF, per germline (reference sequence). J was trimmed by 0 bases and V by 1 base; bases with no gene match: 2. The CDR3 is CATSRGGTGGSYEQYF. The DNA for the CDR3 is TGTGCCACCAGCAGAGGAGGGACAGGGGGCTCCTACGAGCAGTACTTC.

The chain links TRBV14 to TRBJ2-3; unclear D gene. The V end was cut by 0 bases, the J end by 1 base, with 8 bases between. The CDR3 spans 15 residues. Germline loops: CDR1 SGHDN, CDR2 FVKESK. The CDR3 nucleotides read TGTGCCAGCAGCCAAGATCGGGCGCGCACAGATACGCAGTATTTT. This sequence encodes CASSQDRARTDTQYF. Filled out from reference TRBV14 and TRBJ2-3, the complete variable domain reads EAGVTQFPSHSVIEKGQTVTLRCDPISGHDNLYWYRRVMGKEIKFLLHFVKESKQDESGMPNNRFLAERTGGTYSTLKVQPAELEDSGVYFCASSQDRARTDTQYFGPGTRLTVL.

This clonotype was observed a handful of times. The chain's CDR3 is CASSPGSLNTEAFF. DNA for the CDR3: TGTGCCAGCTCACCAGGGTCGTTGAACACTGAAGCTTTCTTT. The V call is TRBV18, the J call TRBJ1-1; D remains unclear. There are 14 residues in the CDR3. Trimming left V 2 bases short and J 0 bases short, with 7 bases between. Per the germline V gene, CDR1 is KGHSH and CDR2 is LQKENI.

This clonotype was picked up a small number of times. The chain uses TRBV28 and TRBJ2-1; TRBD2 aligns across 9 bases. V gave up 1 base and J gave up 2 bases; unmatched junction bases: 3. CDR3 length: 16 amino acids. From germline, CDR1 is MDHEN and CDR2 SYDVKM. CDR3: CASSLSAGGPYNEQFF. The CDR3 nucleotides read TGTGCCAGCAGTTTATCGGCGGGAGGGCCCTACAATGAGCAGTTCTTC.

This clonotype turned up a few times. The V gene is TRBV5-4, the J gene TRBJ1-2; D not resolved. The germline V gene encodes CDR1 SGHNT and CDR2 YYREEE (reference sequence). This CDR3 comprises 13 residues. Trimming removed 3 bases at V and 2 bases at J, with 8 bases between. The CDR3 is CASSSTKNYGYTF. The CDR3 coding sequence is TGTGCCAGCAGCTCGACAAAGAACTATGGCTACACCTTC.

Only a few counts were recorded for this clonotype. The rearrangement joins TRBV5-1 to TRBJ2-3, with TRBD1 matching 7 bases. The ends lost 4 bases at V and 4 bases at J; junction bases unmatched: 12. This CDR3 contains 16 residues. The germline V gene has CDR1 SGHRS and CDR2 YFSETQ. The CDR3 bases are TGCGCCAGCAGCGCAAGGGCGACAGGGTTCGCAGATACGCAGTATTTT. Amino acids: CASSARATGFADTQYF.

This clonotype appeared a few times. The chain employs TRBV4-2 and TRBJ2-7; possibly TRBD1 for D (6 bases). Germline values: CDR1 LGHNA, CDR2 YNFKEQ. The V end was cut by 2 bases, the J end by 3 bases, with 14 bases between. The CDR3 length is 15 residues. The CDR3 spells CASSQREATGYEQYF. The CDR3 nucleotides read TGTGCCAGCAGCCAAAGGGAAGCGACAGGCTACGAGCAGTACTTC.

In DNA form, the CDR3 reads TGTGCCAGTAGTATTCCAGGCGGATCTCGTTCTGGAAACACCATATATTTT. As protein: CASSIPGGSRSGNTIYF. This chain connects TRBV19 to TRBJ1-3, with D unresolved. This CDR3 has 17 amino acids. V shed 3 bases and J shed 1 base, with 16 bases lying between them. Germline values: CDR1 LNHDA, CDR2 SQIVND (reference sequence).

The CDR3 DNA follows: TGCGCCAGCAGCTTGTTTGCTAGCGGGGCTAGCACAGATACGCAGTATTTT. Protein product: CASSLFASGASTDTQYF. The chain combines TRBV5-1 with TRBJ2-3; TRBD2 matches at 9 bases. V dropped 1 base and J dropped 0; count of bases not matched to a gene: 6. Germline lookup yields CDR1 SGHRS and CDR2 YFSETQ. The CDR3 runs to 17 residues.

This clonotype was observed a handful of times. The rearrangement joins TRBV12-3 or TRBV12-4 to TRBJ1-1; D gene unclear. This CDR3 region has 14 residues. V dropped 2 bases and J dropped 5 bases, with 12 bases sitting between them. CDR3 DNA sequence: TGTGCCAGCAGTTTAACCCGACGGGAGACTGAAGCTTTCTTT. This sequence encodes CASSLTRRETEAFF.

The V and J genes are TRBV3-1 and TRBJ2-7, with D unclear. The length of the CDR3 is 13 residues. The germline gives CDR1 LGHDT, CDR2 YNNKEL (reference sequence). Trimming took 0 bases from V and 2 from J, leaving 5 bases between them. The CDR3 DNA follows: TGTGCCAGCAGCCAAGAGGTCCCCTACGAGCAGTACTTC. This gives the protein CASSQEVPYEQYF.

This clonotype has a handful of counts. J is TRBJ1-5 and V is TRBV24-1, with D perhaps matching TRBD1 (6 bases). Germline V lookup: CDR1 KGHDR, CDR2 SFDVKD. This CDR3 is built from 19 residues. Trimming removed 4 bases at V and 4 bases at J, with 25 bases between. The DNA of the CDR3 is TGTGCCACCAGTGACCAAAAAGCTCCGGGACACGGGGTTAATCAGCCCCAGCATTTT. This sequence encodes CATSDQKAPGHGVNQPQHF.

This clonotype was seen more than once but under ten times. The chain joins TRBV28 to TRBJ1-1; D remains ambiguous. CDR3 length: 11 amino acids. The V end lost 2 bases, the J end lost 11 bases, and 9 bases lay between the germline ends. Germline loops: CDR1 MDHEN, CDR2 SYDVKM. The CDR3 protein is CASSLRQAAFF. DNA for the CDR3: TGTGCCAGCAGTTTAAGGCAGGCGGCTTTCTTT.